The clone carrying this T cell receptor beta chain was detected a few times. What it recognizes is unknown. Recipients boosted at about 4 weeks or about 12 weeks are pooled. This sample stems from a study of T cell responses to AZD1222 COVID-19 vaccine. The data were produced by immunoSEQ multiplex PCR, yet TCRdb's version contains in-frame clones alone and is incomplete. The sample has 90,000 to 120,000 clones, around 92% seen once. General study results and limits: Receipt of two AZD1222 doses was followed by a rise in Spike-specific TCR breadth and depth. Only six or seven AZD1222 recipients were seropositive at baseline.

The CDR3 consists of 14 residues. Losses at the gene ends were 8 bases for V and 4 bases for J; bases not matched to a gene: 9. CDR1 and CDR2 from the germline V gene are MNHEY and SVGAGI. This receptor was taken from an adult who received the AZD1222 COVID-19 vaccine. The chain employs TRBV6-5 and TRBJ1-2, with 8 bases that match TRBD1. Sequencing used peripheral blood, obtained 28 days after the second AZD1222 dose. CDR3 protein: CASDPSRGLYGYTF. The CDR3 DNA sequence: TGTGCCAGCGATCCGAGCAGGGGGCTCTATGGCTACACCTTC.